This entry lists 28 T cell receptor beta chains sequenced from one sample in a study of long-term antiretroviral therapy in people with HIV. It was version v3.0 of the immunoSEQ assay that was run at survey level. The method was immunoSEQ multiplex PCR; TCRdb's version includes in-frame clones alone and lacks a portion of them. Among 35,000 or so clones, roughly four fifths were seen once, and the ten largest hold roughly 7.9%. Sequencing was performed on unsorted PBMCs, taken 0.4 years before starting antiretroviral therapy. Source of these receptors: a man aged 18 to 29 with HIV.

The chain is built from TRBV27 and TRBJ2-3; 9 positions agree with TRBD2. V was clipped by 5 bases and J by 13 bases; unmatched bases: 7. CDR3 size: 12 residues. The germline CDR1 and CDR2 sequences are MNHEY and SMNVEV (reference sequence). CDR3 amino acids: CASSLTGTSKYF. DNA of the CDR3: TGTGCCAGCAGTCTAACCGGGACTAGCAAGTATTTT.

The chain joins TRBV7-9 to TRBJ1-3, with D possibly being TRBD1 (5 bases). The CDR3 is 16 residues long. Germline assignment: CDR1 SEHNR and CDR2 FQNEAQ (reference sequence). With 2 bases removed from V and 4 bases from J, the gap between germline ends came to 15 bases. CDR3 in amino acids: CASSLTTTVSGNTIYF. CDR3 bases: TGTGCCAGCAGCTTAACAACGACAGTCAGCGGAAACACCATATATTTT. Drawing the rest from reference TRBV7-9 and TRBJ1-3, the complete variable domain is DTGVSQNPRHKITKRGQNVTFRCDPISEHNRLYWYRQTLGQGPEFLTYFQNEAQLEKSRLLSDRFSAERPKGSFSTLEIQRTEQGDSAMYLCASSLTTTVSGNTIYFGEGSWLTVV.

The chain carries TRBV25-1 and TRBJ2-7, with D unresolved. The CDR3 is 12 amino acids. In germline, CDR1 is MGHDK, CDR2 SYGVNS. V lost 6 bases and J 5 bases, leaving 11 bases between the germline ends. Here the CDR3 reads CASRQVLNEQYF. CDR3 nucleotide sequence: TGTGCCAGCAGGCAGGTTCTCAACGAGCAGTACTTC.

The chain's CDR3 is CASSFPQGARTEAFF. In DNA form, the CDR3 reads TGTGCCAGCAGCTTCCCACAGGGGGCGCGGACTGAAGCTTTCTTT. V is TRBV7-2 and J is TRBJ1-1, with 9 nucleotides matching TRBD1. CDR1 is SGHTA and CDR2 is FQGNSA in the germline V gene. The V gene end was trimmed by 3 bases and the J gene end by 5 bases; junction bases not matched to a gene: 7. This CDR3 spans 15 amino acids.

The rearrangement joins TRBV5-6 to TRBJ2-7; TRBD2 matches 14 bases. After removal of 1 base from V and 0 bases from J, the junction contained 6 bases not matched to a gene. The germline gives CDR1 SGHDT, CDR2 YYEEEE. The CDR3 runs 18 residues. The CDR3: CASSLPGTSGGSSYEQYF. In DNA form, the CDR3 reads TGTGCCAGCAGCTTGCCCGGGACTAGCGGGGGAAGCTCCTACGAGCAGTACTTC.

In DNA form, the CDR3 reads TGTGCCAGCAGTTACGACAGAAACAATGAGCAGTTCTTC. It translates to CASSYDRNNEQFF. This rearrangement joins TRBV27 to TRBJ2-1; D perhaps matches TRBD1 (5 bases). The CDR3 contains 13 residues. Trimming removed 4 bases from V and 5 bases from J, with 9 bases in between. Per the germline V gene, CDR1 is MNHEY and CDR2 is SMNVEV (reference sequence).

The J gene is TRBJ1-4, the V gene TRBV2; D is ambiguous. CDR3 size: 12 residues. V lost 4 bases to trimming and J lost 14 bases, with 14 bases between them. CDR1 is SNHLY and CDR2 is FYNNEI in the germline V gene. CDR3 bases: TGTGCCAGCAGTGTCGGGCCTCAAAGCCTGTTTTTT. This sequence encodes CASSVGPQSLFF.

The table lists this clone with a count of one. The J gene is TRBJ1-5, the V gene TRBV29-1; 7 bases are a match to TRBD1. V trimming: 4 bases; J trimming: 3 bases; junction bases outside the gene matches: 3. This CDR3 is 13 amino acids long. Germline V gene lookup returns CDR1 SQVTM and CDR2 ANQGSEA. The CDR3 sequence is CSVADRLNQPQHF. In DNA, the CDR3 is TGCAGCGTTGCGGACAGGCTCAATCAGCCCCAGCATTTT. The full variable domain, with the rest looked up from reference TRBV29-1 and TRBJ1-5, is SAVISQKPSRDICQRGTSLTIQCQVDSQVTMMFWYRQQPGQSLTLIATANQGSEATYESGFVIDKFPISRPNLTFSTLTVSNMSPEDSSIYLCSVADRLNQPQHFGDGTRLSIL.

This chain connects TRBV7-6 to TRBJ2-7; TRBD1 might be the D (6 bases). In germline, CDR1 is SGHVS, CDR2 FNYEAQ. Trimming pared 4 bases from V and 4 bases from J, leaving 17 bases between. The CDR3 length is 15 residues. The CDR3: CASSSGAGPTYEQYF. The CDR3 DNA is TGTGCCAGCAGCTCAGGGGCAGGGCCCACTTACGAGCAGTACTTC. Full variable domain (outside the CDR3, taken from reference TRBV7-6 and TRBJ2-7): GAGVSQSPRYKVTKRGQDVALRCDPISGHVSLYWYRQALGQGPEFLTYFNYEAQQDKSGLPNDRFSAERPEGSISTLTIQRTEQRDSAMYRCASSSGAGPTYEQYFGPGTRLTVT.

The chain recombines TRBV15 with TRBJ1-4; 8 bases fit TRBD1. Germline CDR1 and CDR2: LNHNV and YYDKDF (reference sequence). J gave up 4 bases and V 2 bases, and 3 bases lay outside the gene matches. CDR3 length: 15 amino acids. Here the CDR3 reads CATSRRQGSNEKLFF. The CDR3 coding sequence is TGTGCCACCAGCAGACGACAGGGGAGTAATGAAAAACTGTTTTTT. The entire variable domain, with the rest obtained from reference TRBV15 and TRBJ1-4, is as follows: DAMVIQNPRYQVTQFGKPVTLSCSQTLNHNVMYWYQQKSSQAPKLLFHYYDKDFNNEADTPDNFQSRRPNTSFCFLDIRSPGLGDTAMYLCATSRRQGSNEKLFFGSGTQLSVL.

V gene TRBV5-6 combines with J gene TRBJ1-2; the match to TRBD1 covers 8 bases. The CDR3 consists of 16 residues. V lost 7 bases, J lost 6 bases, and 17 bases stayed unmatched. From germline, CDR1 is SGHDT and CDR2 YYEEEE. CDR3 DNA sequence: TGTGCCAGCGAACTAAACTCCAGGGGGCGCAGCCATGGCTACACCTTC. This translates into CASELNSRGRSHGYTF.

Here the CDR3 reads CASRMGSNQPQHF. The CDR3 DNA is TGCGCCAGCAGGATGGGGAGCAATCAGCCCCAGCATTTT. This chain connects TRBV10-2 to TRBJ1-5; no reliable D call. V lost 6 bases, J lost 1 base, and 7 bases lay in between. The CDR3 length is 13 residues. CDR1 and CDR2 from the germline V gene are WSHSY and SAAADI.

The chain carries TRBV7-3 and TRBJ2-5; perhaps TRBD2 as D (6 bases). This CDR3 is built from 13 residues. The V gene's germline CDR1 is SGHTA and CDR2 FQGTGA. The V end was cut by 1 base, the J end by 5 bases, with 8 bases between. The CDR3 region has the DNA TGTGCCAGCAGCTTAAATAGCGGCGAGACCCAGTACTTC. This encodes CASSLNSGETQYF.

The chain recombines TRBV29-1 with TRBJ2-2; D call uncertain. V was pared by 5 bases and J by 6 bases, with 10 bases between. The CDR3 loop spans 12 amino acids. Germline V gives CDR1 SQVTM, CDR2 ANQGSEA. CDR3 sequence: CSVLEDAGELFF. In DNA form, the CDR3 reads TGCAGCGTTCTGGAAGATGCCGGGGAGCTGTTTTTT.

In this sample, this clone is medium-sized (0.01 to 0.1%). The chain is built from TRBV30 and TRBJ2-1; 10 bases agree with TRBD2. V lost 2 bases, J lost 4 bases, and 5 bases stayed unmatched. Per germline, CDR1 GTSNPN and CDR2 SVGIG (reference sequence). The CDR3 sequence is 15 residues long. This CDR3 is CAWSYLAGAYNEQFF. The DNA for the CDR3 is TGTGCCTGGAGTTACCTAGCGGGAGCGTACAATGAGCAGTTCTTC.

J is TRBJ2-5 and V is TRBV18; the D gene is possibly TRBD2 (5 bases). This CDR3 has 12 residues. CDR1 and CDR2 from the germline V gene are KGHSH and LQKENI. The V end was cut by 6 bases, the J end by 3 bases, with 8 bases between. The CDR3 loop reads CASSAREETQYF. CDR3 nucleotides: TGTGCCAGCTCCGCGCGGGAAGAGACCCAGTACTTC.

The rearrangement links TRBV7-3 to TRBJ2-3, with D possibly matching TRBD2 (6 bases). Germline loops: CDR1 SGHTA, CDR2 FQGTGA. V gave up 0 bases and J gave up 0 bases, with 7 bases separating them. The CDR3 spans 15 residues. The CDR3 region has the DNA TGTGCCAGCAGCTTAACGGCGGGGAGCACAGATACGCAGTATTTT. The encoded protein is CASSLTAGSTDTQYF.

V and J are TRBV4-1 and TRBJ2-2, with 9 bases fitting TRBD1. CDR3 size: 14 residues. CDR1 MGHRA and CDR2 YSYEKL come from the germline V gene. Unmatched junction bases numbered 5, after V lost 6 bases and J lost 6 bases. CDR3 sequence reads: CASRDRGEAGELFF. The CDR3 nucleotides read TGCGCCAGCAGGGACAGGGGAGAGGCCGGGGAGCTGTTTTTT.

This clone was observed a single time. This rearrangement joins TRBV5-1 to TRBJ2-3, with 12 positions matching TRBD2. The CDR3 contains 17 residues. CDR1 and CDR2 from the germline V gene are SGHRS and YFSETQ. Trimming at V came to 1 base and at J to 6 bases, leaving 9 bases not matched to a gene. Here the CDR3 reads CASSLLPGLAGPDTQYF. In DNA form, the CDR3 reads TGCGCCAGCAGCTTGCTGCCGGGACTAGCGGGCCCGGATACGCAGTATTTT.

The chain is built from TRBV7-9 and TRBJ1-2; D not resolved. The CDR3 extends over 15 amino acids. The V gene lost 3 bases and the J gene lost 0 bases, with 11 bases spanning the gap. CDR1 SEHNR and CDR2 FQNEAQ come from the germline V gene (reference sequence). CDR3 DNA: TGTGCCAGCAGCTTTCTAGATGGAGCTAACTATGGCTACACCTTC. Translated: CASSFLDGANYGYTF.

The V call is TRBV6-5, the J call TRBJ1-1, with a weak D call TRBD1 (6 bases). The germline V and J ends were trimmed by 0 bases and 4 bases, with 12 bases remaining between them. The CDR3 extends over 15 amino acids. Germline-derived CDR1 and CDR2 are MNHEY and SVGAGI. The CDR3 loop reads CASSYSPRGSTEAFF. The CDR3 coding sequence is TGTGCCAGCAGTTACTCCCCAAGGGGGTCCACTGAAGCTTTCTTT.

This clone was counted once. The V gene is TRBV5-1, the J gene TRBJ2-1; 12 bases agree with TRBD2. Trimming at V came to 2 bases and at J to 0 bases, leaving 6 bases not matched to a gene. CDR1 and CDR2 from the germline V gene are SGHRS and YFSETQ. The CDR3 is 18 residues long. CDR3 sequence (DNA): TGCGCCAGCAGCTTCCCTAGCGGGAGGGGTAGCTCCTACAATGAGCAGTTCTTC. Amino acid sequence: CASSFPSGRGSSYNEQFF.

The CDR3 nucleotides read TGTGCCAGTAGGAAAGTGGCTGGCCACACTGAAGCTTTCTTT. Its translation: CASRKVAGHTEAFF. This chain links TRBV19 with TRBJ1-1, with D unresolved. V was trimmed by 6 bases and J by 3 bases, leaving 14 bases between them. CDR1 is LNHDA, CDR2 SQIVND, per germline (reference sequence). The CDR3 consists of 14 residues.

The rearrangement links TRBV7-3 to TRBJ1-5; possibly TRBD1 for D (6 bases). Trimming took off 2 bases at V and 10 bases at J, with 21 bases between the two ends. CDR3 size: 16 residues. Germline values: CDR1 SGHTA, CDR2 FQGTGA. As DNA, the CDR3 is TGTGCCAGCAGCTTACCCCCAGGGGACTTAAGTATACCCCAGCATTTT. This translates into CASSLPPGDLSIPQHF. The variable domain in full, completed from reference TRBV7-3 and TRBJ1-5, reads GAGVSQTPSNKVTEKGKYVELRCDPISGHTALYWYRQSLGQGPEFLIYFQGTGAADDSGLPNDRFFAVRPEGSVSTLKIQRTERGDSAVYLCASSLPPGDLSIPQHFGDGTRLSIL.

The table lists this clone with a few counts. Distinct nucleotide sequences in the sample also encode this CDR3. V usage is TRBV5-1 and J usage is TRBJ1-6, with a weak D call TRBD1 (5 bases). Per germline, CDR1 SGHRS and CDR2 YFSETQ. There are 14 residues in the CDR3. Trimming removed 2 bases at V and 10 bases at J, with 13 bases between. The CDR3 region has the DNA TGCGCCAGCAGCTTAGGGGCTTCCGAATCACCCCTCCACTTT. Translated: CASSLGASESPLHF. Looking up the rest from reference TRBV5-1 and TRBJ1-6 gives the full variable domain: KAGVTQTPRYLIKTRGQQVTLSCSPISGHRSVSWYQQTPGQGLQFLFEYFSETQRNKGNFPGRFSGRQFSNSRSEMNVSTLELGDSALYLCASSLGASESPLHFGNGTRLTVT.

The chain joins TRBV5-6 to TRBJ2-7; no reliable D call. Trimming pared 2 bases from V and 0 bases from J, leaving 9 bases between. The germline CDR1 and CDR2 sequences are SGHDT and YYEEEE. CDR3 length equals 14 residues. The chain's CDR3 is CASSFGVSSYEQYF. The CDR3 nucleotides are TGTGCCAGCAGCTTTGGGGTAAGCTCCTACGAGCAGTACTTC.

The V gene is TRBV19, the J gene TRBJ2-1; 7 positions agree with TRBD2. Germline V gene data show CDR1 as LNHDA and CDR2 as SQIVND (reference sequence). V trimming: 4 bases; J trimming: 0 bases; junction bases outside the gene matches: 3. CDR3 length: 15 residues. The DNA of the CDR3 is TGTGCCAGTAGTACTAGCGGAAGCTCCTACAATGAGCAGTTCTTC. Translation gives CASSTSGSSYNEQFF.

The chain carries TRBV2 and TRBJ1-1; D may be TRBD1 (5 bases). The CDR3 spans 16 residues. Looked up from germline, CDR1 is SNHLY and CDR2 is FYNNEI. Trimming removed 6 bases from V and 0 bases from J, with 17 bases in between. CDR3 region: CASRGGLWEMNTEAFF. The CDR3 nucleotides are TGTGCCAGCAGGGGGGGTCTTTGGGAAATGAACACTGAAGCTTTCTTT.